Below, 15 T cell receptor beta chains from the same sample are listed, as sequenced in a study of T cell responses to AZD1222 COVID-19 vaccine. Only in-frame clones appear in the TCRdb table, and some are missing; sequencing was by immunoSEQ multiplex PCR. This table has about 140,000 clones, more than 85% appearing once. Sequenced here: peripheral blood, sampled on day 0 of AZD1222 vaccination. These receptor sequences come from an adult in good health.

This chain uses TRBV30 with TRBJ2-3, with D uncertain. Germline-derived CDR1 and CDR2 are GTSNPN and SVGIG (reference sequence). CDR3 length: 14 residues. The V gene lost 1 base and the J gene lost 1 base, with 9 bases spanning the gap. The CDR3 DNA follows: TGTGCCTGGAGTGGTCAGCAGGGCACAGATACGCAGTATTTT. Its protein is CAWSGQQGTDTQYF. The entire variable domain, with the rest obtained from reference TRBV30 and TRBJ2-3, is as follows: SQTIHQWPATLVQPVGSPLSLECTVEGTSNPNLYWYRQAAGRGLQLLFYSVGIGQISSEVPQNLSASRPQDRQFILSSKKLLLSDSGFYLCAWSGQQGTDTQYFGPGTRLTVL.

This chain links TRBV27 with TRBJ2-1; TRBD1 aligns across 7 bases. J was trimmed by 5 bases and V by 3 bases; bases with no gene match: 4. The CDR3 contains 14 residues. Germline CDR1 is MNHEY and CDR2 is SMNVEV (reference sequence). This CDR3 is CASSLRGPHNEQFF. The CDR3 bases are TGTGCCAGCAGTTTGAGGGGGCCCCACAATGAGCAGTTCTTC.

The genes are TRBV6-1 and TRBJ2-4, with a possible D match to TRBD2 (6 bases). This CDR3 is built from 14 residues. The germline V and J ends were trimmed by 3 bases and 0 bases, with 6 bases remaining between them. The germline CDR1 and CDR2 sequences are MNHNS and SASEGT. In DNA form, the CDR3 reads TGTGCCAGCAGTGAGCGGGAAGCCAAAAACATTCAGTACTTC. It encodes CASSEREAKNIQYF.

This chain connects TRBV7-2 to TRBJ1-6, with D possibly being TRBD1 (5 bases). Deletions cut 3 bases from V and 5 bases from J, with 8 bases between. Germline values: CDR1 SGHTA, CDR2 FQGNSA. This CDR3 is built from 14 residues. Here the CDR3 reads CASSFRGDNSPLHF. The CDR3, as DNA: TGTGCCAGCAGCTTCCGGGGGGATAATTCACCCCTCCACTTT.

The rearrangement uses TRBV29-1 and TRBJ1-1; the D gene is possibly TRBD1 (5 bases). The CDR3 has 12 residues. Germline CDR1 is SQVTM and CDR2 is ANQGSEA. V was cut by 7 bases and J by 4 bases, with 13 bases left in between. CDR3 protein: CSALGGTTEAFF. The CDR3 DNA follows: TGCAGCGCCCTCGGGGGGACCACTGAAGCTTTCTTT.

The chain is built from TRBV7-9 and TRBJ1-1, with D hard to call. Germline-derived CDR1 and CDR2 are SEHNR and FQNEAQ (reference sequence). The CDR3 is made up of 11 amino acids. V was trimmed by 5 bases and J by 7 bases, leaving 8 bases between them. Here the CDR3 DNA reads TGTGCCAGCAGCCCAGACTATGAAGCTTTCTTT. Protein product: CASSPDYEAFF.

The rearrangement uses TRBV11-2 and TRBJ1-6, with 9 bases lining up with TRBD1. The germline V gene encodes CDR1 SGHAT and CDR2 FQNNGV. V lost 2 bases and J lost 9; bases outside the gene matches: 8. The CDR3 loop spans 16 amino acids. The CDR3 is CASSLNTGTGTSPLHF. Written as DNA, the CDR3 is TGTGCCAGCAGCTTAAATACTGGGACAGGGACTTCACCCCTCCACTTT.

The chain joins TRBV5-5 to TRBJ1-1; D possibly corresponds to TRBD1 (6 bases). CDR1 and CDR2 (germline): SGHKS, YYEKEE (reference sequence). The CDR3 extends over 14 amino acids. Between the trimmed V and J ends, which lost 0 bases and 5 bases, there was a span of 11 bases. CDR3 in amino acids: CASSLEVGGTEAFF. CDR3 in DNA: TGTGCCAGCAGCTTGGAGGTAGGGGGAACTGAAGCTTTCTTT.

The rearrangement uses TRBV20-1 and TRBJ1-2, with D maybe TRBD1 (6 bases). The germline gives CDR1 DFQATT, CDR2 SNEGSKA (reference sequence). The CDR3 contains 16 residues. V was cut by 3 bases and J by 4 bases, with 21 bases left in between. Here the CDR3 reads CSASSRTANAFYGYTF. CDR3 nucleotides: TGCAGTGCTAGTTCCCGGACAGCGAATGCCTTCTATGGCTACACCTTC.

The chain joins TRBV6-2 or TRBV6-3 to TRBJ2-7; TRBD2 matches at 11 bases. Germline values: CDR1 MNHEY, CDR2 SVGEGT. Germline trimming cut 1 base from V and 4 bases from J; bases unmatched to any gene: 9. CDR3 length: 17 residues. CDR3 in DNA: TGTGCCAGCAGTTACTGGGAGACTAGCGGGACGCTATACGAGCAGTACTTC. It translates to CASSYWETSGTLYEQYF.

This clone appeared once. The V and J genes are TRBV7-2 and TRBJ1-4; TRBD1 matches at 10 bases. Germline trimming cut 5 bases from V and 7 bases from J; bases unmatched to any gene: 4. This CDR3 comprises 14 residues. The germline CDR1 and CDR2 sequences are SGHTA and FQGNSA. As DNA, the CDR3 is TGTGCCAGCAGCCAGCGACAGGGGGCTGAAAAACTGTTTTTT. Its protein is CASSQRQGAEKLFF.

This clone occurred a few times. The rearrangement joins TRBV30 to TRBJ1-6; D not certain. Germline V gene sequence: CDR1 GTSNPN, CDR2 SVGIG (reference sequence). Trimming removed 2 bases from V and 4 bases from J, with 12 bases in between. This CDR3 comprises 15 residues. The CDR3 here is CAWSTDVSYNSPLHF. The DNA for the CDR3 is TGTGCCTGGAGTACTGACGTATCTTATAATTCACCCCTCCACTTT.

Only one count was recorded for this clone. V and J are TRBV6-5 and TRBJ2-7, with 7 bases aligning to TRBD1. The CDR3 contains 15 residues. Trimming at V came to 10 bases and at J to 0 bases, leaving 12 bases not matched to a gene. The V gene's germline CDR1 is MNHEY and CDR2 SVGAGI. CDR3 region: CAINFRDSISYEQYF. In nucleotides, the CDR3 is TGTGCCATCAATTTCCGGGACAGTATCTCCTACGAGCAGTACTTC.

The genes are TRBV3-1 (or the pseudogene TRBV3-2) and TRBJ2-7, with D maybe TRBD2 (6 bases). The CDR3 has 13 amino acids. CDR1 and CDR2 from the germline V gene are LGHDT and YNNKEL (reference sequence). Trimming pared 3 bases from V and 6 bases from J, leaving 12 bases between. The CDR3 region is CASSHQWRGEQYF. DNA of the CDR3: TGTGCCAGCAGCCACCAATGGCGGGGCGAGCAGTACTTC.

The chain has TRBV9 and TRBJ2-3; D gene ambiguous. The V gene's germline CDR1 is SGDLS and CDR2 YYNGEE. The CDR3 totals 14 residues. The V end lost 4 bases, the J end lost 5 bases, and 14 bases lay between the germline ends. The CDR3 spells CASSPTTSGDTQYF. The DNA for the CDR3 is TGTGCCAGCAGCCCAACTACCTCTGGAGATACGCAGTATTTT.